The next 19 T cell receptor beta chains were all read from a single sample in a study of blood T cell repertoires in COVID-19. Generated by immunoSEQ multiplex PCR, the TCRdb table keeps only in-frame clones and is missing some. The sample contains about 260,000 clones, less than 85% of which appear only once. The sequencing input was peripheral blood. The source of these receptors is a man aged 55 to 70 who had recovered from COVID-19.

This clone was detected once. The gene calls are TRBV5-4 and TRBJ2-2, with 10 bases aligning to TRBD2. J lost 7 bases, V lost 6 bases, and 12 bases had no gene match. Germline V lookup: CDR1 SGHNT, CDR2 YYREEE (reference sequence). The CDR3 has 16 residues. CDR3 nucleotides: TGTGCCAGCACCTCACCCGGGACTAGCGTTAGCGGGGAGCTGTTTTTT. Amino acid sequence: CASTSPGTSVSGELFF.

This CDR3 is CAISDPGGTGVNQPQHF. The CDR3 DNA reads TGTGCCATCAGTGACCCCGGTGGGACAGGGGTTAATCAGCCCCAGCATTTT. The J gene is TRBJ1-5, the V gene TRBV10-3; 10 nucleotides agree with TRBD1. The germline V gene has CDR1 ENHRY and CDR2 SYGVKD. Trimming removed 3 bases from V and 4 bases from J; junction bases left unmatched: 9. This CDR3 is 17 amino acids long.

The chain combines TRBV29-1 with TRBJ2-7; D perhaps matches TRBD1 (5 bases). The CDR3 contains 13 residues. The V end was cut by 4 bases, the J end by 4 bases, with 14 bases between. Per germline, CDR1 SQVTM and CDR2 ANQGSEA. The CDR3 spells CSVVAGNRYEQYF. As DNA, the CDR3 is TGCAGCGTTGTCGCAGGCAACAGGTACGAGCAGTACTTC.

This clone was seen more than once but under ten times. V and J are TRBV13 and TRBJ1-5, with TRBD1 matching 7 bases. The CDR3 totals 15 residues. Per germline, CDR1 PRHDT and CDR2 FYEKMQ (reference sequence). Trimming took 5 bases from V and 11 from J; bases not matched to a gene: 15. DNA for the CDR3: TGTGCCAGCAGCCGGACAGGCTTTTATGTCTCGTCCCAGCATTTT. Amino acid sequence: CASSRTGFYVSSQHF.

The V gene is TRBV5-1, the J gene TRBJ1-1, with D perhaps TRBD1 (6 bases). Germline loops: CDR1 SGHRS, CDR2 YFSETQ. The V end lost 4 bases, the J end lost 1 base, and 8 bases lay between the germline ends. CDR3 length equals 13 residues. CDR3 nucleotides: TGCGCCAGCAGCGGGGGACAGAACACTGAAGCTTTCTTT. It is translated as CASSGGQNTEAFF. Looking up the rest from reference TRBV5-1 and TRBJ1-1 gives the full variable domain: KAGVTQTPRYLIKTRGQQVTLSCSPISGHRSVSWYQQTPGQGLQFLFEYFSETQRNKGNFPGRFSGRQFSNSRSEMNVSTLELGDSALYLCASSGGQNTEAFFGQGTRLTVV.

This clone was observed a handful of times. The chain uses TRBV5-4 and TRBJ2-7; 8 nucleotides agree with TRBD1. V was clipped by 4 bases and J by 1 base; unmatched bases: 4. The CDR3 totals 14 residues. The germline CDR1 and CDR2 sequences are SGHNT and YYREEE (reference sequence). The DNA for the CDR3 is TGTGCCAGCAGCCACGGGACAGGTTCCTACGAGCAGTACTTC. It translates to CASSHGTGSYEQYF.

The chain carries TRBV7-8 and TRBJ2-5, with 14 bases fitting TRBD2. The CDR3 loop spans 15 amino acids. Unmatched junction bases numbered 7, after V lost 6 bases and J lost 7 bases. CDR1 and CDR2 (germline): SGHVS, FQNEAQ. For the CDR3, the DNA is TGTGCCAGCAGTCCCTGGACTAGCGGGGGGAGGACCCAGTACTTC. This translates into CASSPWTSGGRTQYF.

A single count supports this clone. Written as DNA, the CDR3 is TGCGCCAGCAGCGCAGGACTAGCGGGAGGCGTAGGGCAGTACTTC. Protein product: CASSAGLAGGVGQYF. The rearrangement uses TRBV5-1 and TRBJ2-7, with 14 nucleotides matching TRBD2. The trim removed 4 bases at V and 9 bases at J, leaving 9 bases unmatched. CDR3 length: 15 amino acids. The V gene's germline CDR1 is SGHRS and CDR2 YFSETQ.

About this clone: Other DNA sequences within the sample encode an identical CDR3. The CDR3 loop is CASSSTGGTGELFF. As DNA, the CDR3 is TGTGCCAGCAGCTCCACCGGGGGGACCGGGGAGCTGTTTTTT. J is TRBJ2-2 and V is TRBV11-2, with 7 bases matching TRBD2. After removal of 4 bases from V and 5 bases from J, the junction contained 4 bases not matched to a gene. Germline V gene lookup returns CDR1 SGHAT and CDR2 FQNNGV. This CDR3 spans 14 amino acids.

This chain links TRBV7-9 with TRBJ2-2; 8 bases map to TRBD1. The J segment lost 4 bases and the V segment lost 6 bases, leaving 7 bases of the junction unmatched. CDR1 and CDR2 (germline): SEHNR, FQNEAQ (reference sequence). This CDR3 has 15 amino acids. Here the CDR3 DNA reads TGTGCCAGCAGGCCCCGGGACAGGCTCACCGGGGAGCTGTTTTTT. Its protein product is CASRPRDRLTGELFF.

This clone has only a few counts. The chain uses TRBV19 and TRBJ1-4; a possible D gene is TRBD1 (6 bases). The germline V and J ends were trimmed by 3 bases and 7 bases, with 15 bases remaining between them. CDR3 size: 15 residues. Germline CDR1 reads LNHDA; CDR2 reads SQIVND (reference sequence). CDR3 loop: CASSMARGRSEKLFF. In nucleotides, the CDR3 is TGTGCCAGTAGTATGGCCAGGGGAAGGTCTGAAAAACTGTTTTTT.

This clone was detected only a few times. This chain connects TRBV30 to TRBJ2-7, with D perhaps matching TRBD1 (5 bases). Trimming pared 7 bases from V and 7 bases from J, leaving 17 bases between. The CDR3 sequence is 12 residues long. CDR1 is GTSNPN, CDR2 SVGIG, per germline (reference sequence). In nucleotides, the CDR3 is TGTGCCTCGGGCAGGACAACCGCTGAGCAGTACTTC. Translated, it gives CASGRTTAEQYF.

The DNA of the CDR3 is TGTGCCAGCAGCGCAGGACAGACCACTGAAGCTTTCTTT. Translation: CASSAGQTTEAFF. The V call is TRBV7-6, the J call TRBJ1-1, with D perhaps matching TRBD1 (6 bases). The germline V gene encodes CDR1 SGHVS and CDR2 FNYEAQ. This CDR3 has 13 residues. V was trimmed by 5 bases and J by 4 bases, leaving 11 bases between them.

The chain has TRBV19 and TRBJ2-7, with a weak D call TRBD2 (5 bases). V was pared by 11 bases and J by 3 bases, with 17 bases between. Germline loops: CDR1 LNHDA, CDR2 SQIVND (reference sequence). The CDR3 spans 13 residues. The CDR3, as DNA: TGTGCCGGAGACTACAGTTTAGTCTACGAGCAGTACTTC. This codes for CAGDYSLVYEQYF.

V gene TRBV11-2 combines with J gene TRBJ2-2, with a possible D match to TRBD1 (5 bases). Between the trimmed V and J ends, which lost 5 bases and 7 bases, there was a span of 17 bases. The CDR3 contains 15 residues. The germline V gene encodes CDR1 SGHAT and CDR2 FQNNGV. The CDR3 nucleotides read TGTGCCAGCAGCCCGGACGGCAGGGTCGGCGGGGAGCTGTTTTTT. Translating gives CASSPDGRVGGELFF.

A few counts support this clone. CDR3 residues: CASRRGTGSYGYTF. As DNA, the CDR3 is TGTGCCAGCAGGCGCGGGACAGGGTCCTATGGCTACACCTTC. The chain links TRBV6-5 to TRBJ1-2; 9 positions agree with TRBD1. Per germline, CDR1 MNHEY and CDR2 SVGAGI. The CDR3 is 14 amino acids. The ends lost 6 bases at V and 4 bases at J; junction bases unmatched: 6.

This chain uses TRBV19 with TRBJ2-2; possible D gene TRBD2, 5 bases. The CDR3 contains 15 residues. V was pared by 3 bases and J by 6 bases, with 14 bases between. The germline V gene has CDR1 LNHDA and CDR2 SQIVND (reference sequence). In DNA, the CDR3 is TGTGCCAGTAGTATGGCTAGCTCGACGTCCGGGGAGCTGTTTTTT. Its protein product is CASSMASSTSGELFF.

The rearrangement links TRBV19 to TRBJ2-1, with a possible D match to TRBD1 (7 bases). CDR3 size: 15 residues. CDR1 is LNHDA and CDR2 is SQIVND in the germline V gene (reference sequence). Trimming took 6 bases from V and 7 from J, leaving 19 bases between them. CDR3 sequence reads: CASSAGQPGRNEQFF. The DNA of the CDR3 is TGTGCCAGTAGCGCGGGACAGCCTGGTAGGAATGAGCAGTTCTTC. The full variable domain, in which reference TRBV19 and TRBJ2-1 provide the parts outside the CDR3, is DGGITQSPKYLFRKEGQNVTLSCEQNLNHDAMYWYRQDPGQGLRLIYYSQIVNDFQKGDIAEGYSVSREKKESFPLTVTSAQKNPTAFYLCASSAGQPGRNEQFFGPGTRLTVL.

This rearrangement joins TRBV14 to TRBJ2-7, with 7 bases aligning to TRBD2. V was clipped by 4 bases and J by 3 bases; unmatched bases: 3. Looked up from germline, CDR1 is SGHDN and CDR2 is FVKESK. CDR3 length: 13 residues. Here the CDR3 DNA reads TGTGCCAGCAGCCGGGACTATAACTACGAGCAGTACTTC. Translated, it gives CASSRDYNYEQYF. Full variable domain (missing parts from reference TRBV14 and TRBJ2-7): EAGVTQFPSHSVIEKGQTVTLRCDPISGHDNLYWYRRVMGKEIKFLLHFVKESKQDESGMPNNRFLAERTGGTYSTLKVQPAELEDSGVYFCASSRDYNYEQYFGPGTRLTVT.